The 5 T cell receptor beta chains in this list originate from one sample, sequenced in a study of blood T cell repertoires in COVID-19. Produced via immunoSEQ multiplex PCR; TCRdb's table is partial and in-frame only. The data hold roughly 130,000 clones, with around 90% observed a single time. Material for sequencing was peripheral blood. The receptors stem from a man between 60 and 75 years old with active or convalescent COVID-19.

The chain combines TRBV19 with TRBJ1-2; perhaps TRBD1 as D (6 bases). The CDR3 is made up of 15 amino acids. Germline CDR1 and CDR2: LNHDA and SQIVND (reference sequence). The V and J ends lost 9 bases and 4 bases respectively, with 21 bases between them. The CDR3 DNA sequence: TGTGCCAGCTCACCGACAGGCCTAGCGGTCTATGGCTACACCTTC. Its translation is CASSPTGLAVYGYTF.

This rearrangement joins TRBV6-6 to TRBJ1-5; possible D gene TRBD1, 5 bases. V was pared by 6 bases and J by 6 bases, with 15 bases between. The CDR3 is 14 residues long. Germline loops: CDR1 MNHNY, CDR2 SVGAGI (reference sequence). The CDR3 nucleotides read TGTGCCAGCAGCGCCCGGCGGGGGGGTCAGCCCCAGCATTTT. It translates to CASSARRGGQPQHF.

This chain connects TRBV6-6 to TRBJ1-5; D uncertain. The CDR3 runs 16 residues. Germline V gene lookup returns CDR1 MNHNY and CDR2 SVGAGI (reference sequence). The ends were cut back, 7 bases at V and 2 bases at J, with 18 bases in the middle. In nucleotides, the CDR3 is TGTGCCAGCAACCCTGGACGGAGGTCTGGCAATCAGCCCCAGCATTTT. This codes for CASNPGRRSGNQPQHF.

This clone has only one observation. V gene TRBV19 combines with J gene TRBJ1-2; a weak D match, TRBD1 (5 bases). Trimming pared 2 bases from V and 3 bases from J, leaving 7 bases between. This CDR3 region has 13 residues. The germline V gene has CDR1 LNHDA and CDR2 SQIVND (reference sequence). The CDR3 loop reads CASSIRGDYGYTF. The DNA of the CDR3 is TGTGCCAGTAGTATAAGGGGCGACTATGGCTACACCTTC.

The V gene is TRBV4-3, the J gene TRBJ2-3, with 8 positions matching TRBD1. Germline loops: CDR1 LGHNA, CDR2 YSLEER. There are 19 residues in the CDR3. V shed 3 bases and J 1 base; nucleotides not matched to a gene: 15. This CDR3 reads CASSHSIGQGGTRTDTQYF. The CDR3 region has the DNA TGCGCCAGCAGCCATTCGATCGGACAGGGCGGGACCCGCACAGATACGCAGTATTTT.